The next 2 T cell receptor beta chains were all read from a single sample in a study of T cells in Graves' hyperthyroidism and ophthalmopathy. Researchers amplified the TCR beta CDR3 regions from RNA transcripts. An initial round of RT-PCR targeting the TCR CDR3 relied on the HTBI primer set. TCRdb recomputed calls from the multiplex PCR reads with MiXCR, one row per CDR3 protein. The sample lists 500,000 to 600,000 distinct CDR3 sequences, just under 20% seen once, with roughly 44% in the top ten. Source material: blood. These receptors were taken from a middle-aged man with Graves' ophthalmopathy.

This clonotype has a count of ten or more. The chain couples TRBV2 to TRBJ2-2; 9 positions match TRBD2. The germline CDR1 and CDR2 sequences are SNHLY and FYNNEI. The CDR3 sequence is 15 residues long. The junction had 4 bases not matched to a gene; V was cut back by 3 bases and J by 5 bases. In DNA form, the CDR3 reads TGTGCCAGCAGTGACGGGCTAGCGGGGACCGGGGAGCTGTTTTTT. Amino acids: CASSDGLAGTGELFF.

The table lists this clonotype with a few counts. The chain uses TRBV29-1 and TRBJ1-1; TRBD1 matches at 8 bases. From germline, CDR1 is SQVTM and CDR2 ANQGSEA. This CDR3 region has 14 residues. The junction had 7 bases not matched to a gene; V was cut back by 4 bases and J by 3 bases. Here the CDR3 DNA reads TGCAGCGTTGTGGCAGGGGGCTCATACACTGAAGCTTTCTTT. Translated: CSVVAGGSYTEAFF. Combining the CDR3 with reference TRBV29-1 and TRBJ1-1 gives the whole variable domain SAVISQKPSRDICQRGTSLTIQCQVDSQVTMMFWYRQQPGQSLTLIATANQGSEATYESGFVIDKFPISRPNLTFSTLTVSNMSPEDSSIYLCSVVAGGSYTEAFFGQGTRLTVV.